This TCR beta chain was captured by sequencing in a study of cytomegalovirus exposure and HLA in healthy donors. Across the whole study: HLA-typed donors were the source of some 80 million unique TCRs, which an early data release held.

In the PCR, 60 Vbeta and 13 Jbeta primers were used. Sequenced by immunoSEQ multiplex PCR; TCRdb stores in-frame clones only, minus some. Counted here are about 130,000 clones, 70% to 75% occurring once; the ten biggest clones make up approximately 7.2%. Study results and caveats: As a later analysis showed, a missense DCLRE1C variant was linked to trimming of TCR beta V- and J-genes. A later analysis showed TCR association rates differing by HLA locus, peaking at DRB1 and lowest at HLA-C. Researchers reported from a later analysis that most CMV-associated TCR beta chains appeared HLA-restricted.

With regard to this clone: The target antigen is unknown.

Trimming stripped 0 bases from V and 5 bases from J, with 14 bases between. This CDR3 region has 15 residues. Germline V lookup: CDR1 SGHDT, CDR2 YYEEEE. This rearrangement joins TRBV5-6 to TRBJ2-5; maybe TRBD2 (5 bases). The sequence was obtained from a male donor in good health and CMV-seronegative. The sample consisted of PBMCs. This chain's CDR3 is CASSLARGLGETQYF. Here the CDR3 DNA reads TGTGCCAGCAGCTTGGCGCGCGGACTTGGGGAGACCCAGTACTTC.